Presented here are 20 T cell receptor beta chains from one specimen sequenced in a study of cytomegalovirus exposure and HLA in healthy donors (dated by TCRdb to the late 2010s). Library construction relied on the immunoSEQ multiplex PCR assay. The multiplex PCR relied on a mix of 60 forward primers for TCR Vbeta segments and 13 reverse primers for TCR Jbeta segments. TCRdb holds this immuneACCESS table with in-frame rearrangements only. Some clones are missing; in checked studies, unresolved V genes explain under half, and the rest has no known cause. For this sample the table gives some 240,000 clones, of which 92% were detected only once. The ten largest clones add up to around 1.7% of the sample. What was sequenced was PBMCs. The receptor source for this set is a girl aged 2 to 9 in good health and CMV-seronegative.

A single count supports this clone. This chain joins TRBV19 and TRBJ2-3; D not resolved. There are 14 residues in the CDR3. Germline CDR1 is LNHDA and CDR2 is SQIVND (reference sequence). The V and J ends lost 1 base and 5 bases respectively, with 10 bases between them. The CDR3: CASSIASLGDTQYF. CDR3 bases: TGTGCCAGTAGTATAGCTAGTTTAGGAGATACGCAGTATTTT.

V is TRBV18 and J is TRBJ1-5; D gene unclear. The CDR3 runs to 15 residues. Germline CDR1 KGHSH, CDR2 LQKENI. With 4 bases removed from V and 5 bases from J, the gap between germline ends came to 15 bases. The CDR3 sequence: CASSQRQLADQPQHF. As DNA, the CDR3 is TGTGCCAGCTCACAGCGCCAATTGGCCGATCAGCCCCAGCATTTT.

The chain links TRBV7-3 to TRBJ1-6; tentative D call: TRBD1 (5 bases). Germline V CDR1 and CDR2: SGHTA, FQGTGA. Trimming removed 1 base at V and 10 bases at J, with 8 bases between. The CDR3 covers 13 residues. The CDR3 protein is CASSLIGGSPLHF. CDR3 nucleotides: TGTGCCAGCAGCTTAATCGGGGGGTCACCCCTCCACTTT.

V is TRBV28 and J is TRBJ2-1; D not resolved. The V end was cut by 4 bases, the J end by 0 bases, with 10 bases between. Germline-derived CDR1 and CDR2 are MDHEN and SYDVKM. CDR3 length equals 15 residues. CDR3: CASSSQDSSYNEQFF. The DNA for the CDR3 is TGTGCCAGCAGTTCTCAGGATAGCTCCTACAATGAGCAGTTCTTC.

The J gene is TRBJ2-4, the V gene TRBV5-6; TRBD2 aligns across 14 bases. The trim removed 2 bases at V and 0 bases at J, leaving 7 bases unmatched. The CDR3 runs 19 residues. Germline V gene sequence: CDR1 SGHDT, CDR2 YYEEEE. CDR3 sequence (DNA): TGTGCCAGCAGCTTCGGACTAGCGGGGGGTCCATTAGCCAAAAACATTCAGTACTTC. The encoded protein is CASSFGLAGGPLAKNIQYF.

This chain uses TRBV18 with TRBJ1-5, with D perhaps TRBD1 (5 bases). Germline values: CDR1 KGHSH, CDR2 LQKENI. V was clipped by 1 base and J by 5 bases, with 12 bases between them. The CDR3 consists of 15 residues. The CDR3 region is CASSPLGAGDQPQHF. In DNA, the CDR3 is TGTGCCAGCTCACCACTGGGAGCGGGGGATCAGCCCCAGCATTTT.

This clone was counted once. CDR3 sequence: CASSNPGTGVEKLFF. CDR3 coding DNA: TGTGCCAGCAGCAATCCCGGGACAGGGGTCGAAAAACTGTTTTTT. The V and J genes are TRBV4-2 and TRBJ1-4; 10 bases fit TRBD1. After removal of 5 bases from V and 8 bases from J, the junction contained 8 bases not matched to a gene. CDR3 length: 15 amino acids. CDR1 and CDR2 (germline): LGHNA, YNFKEQ.

V and J are TRBV7-8 and TRBJ2-7; TRBD1 agrees at 8 bases. The trim removed 5 bases at V and 2 bases at J, leaving 5 bases unmatched. Germline V gene sequence: CDR1 SGHVS, CDR2 FQNEAQ. The CDR3 extends over 14 amino acids. The CDR3 DNA sequence: TGTGCCAGCAGCCTACAGGGGGTCCCCTACGAGCAGTACTTC. It specifies CASSLQGVPYEQYF.

This chain connects TRBV21-1 to TRBJ2-3; TRBD2 is taken as the D call from the table, unchecked against the DNA. TRBV21-1 is a recognized pseudogene. CDR3 length: 17 amino acids. The CDR3 DNA is TGTGCCAGCCACCCGCCCCCTAGCGGGGGGGACACAGATACGCAGTATTTT. Protein product: CASHPPPSGGDTDTQYF.

The V call is TRBV19, the J call TRBJ1-1, with 8 bases lining up with TRBD1. J lost 1 base, V lost 8 bases, and 12 bases had no gene match. The CDR3 runs 16 residues. CDR1 is LNHDA and CDR2 is SQIVND in the germline V gene (reference sequence). CDR3 region: CASGNPDRGSNTEAFF. The DNA of the CDR3 is TGTGCCAGTGGAAACCCCGACAGGGGCTCGAACACTGAAGCTTTCTTT.

The chain combines TRBV7-9 with TRBJ1-1, with a tentative D call TRBD1 (6 bases). Trimming stripped 5 bases from V and 10 bases from J, with 26 bases between. CDR3 length equals 16 residues. Germline values: CDR1 SEHNR, CDR2 FQNEAQ (reference sequence). The DNA of the CDR3 is TGTGCCAGCAGCCCCTGGGGCGCGACAGGAGAGATTGTAGCTTTCTTT. Its translation: CASSPWGATGEIVAFF.

The chain has TRBV19 and TRBJ2-2, with TRBD2 matching over 10 bases. This CDR3 has 15 residues. With 6 bases clipped from V and 7 bases from J, the junction kept 8 bases outside the gene matches. In germline, CDR1 is LNHDA, CDR2 SQIVND (reference sequence). The CDR3 bases are TGTGCCAGTAGCCCTAGCGGGAGTTGGGACGGGGAGCTGTTTTTT. It is translated as CASSPSGSWDGELFF.

The CDR3 DNA reads TGTGCCAGCAAGTTTAGGGGTAACTATGGCTACACCTTC. As protein: CASKFRGNYGYTF. This chain connects TRBV28 to TRBJ1-2; tentatively, D is TRBD1 (5 bases). In germline, CDR1 is MDHEN, CDR2 SYDVKM. The V end lost 7 bases, the J end lost 1 base, and 10 bases lay between the germline ends. The CDR3 covers 13 residues.

The chain employs TRBV5-6 and TRBJ2-7; maybe TRBD1 (5 bases). This CDR3 has 15 residues. The V gene's germline CDR1 is SGHDT and CDR2 YYEEEE. V was trimmed by 0 bases and J by 2 bases, leaving 12 bases between them. CDR3 loop: CASSLGQGNTYEQYF. The CDR3 nucleotides are TGTGCCAGCAGCTTGGGGCAGGGAAACACCTACGAGCAGTACTTC.

The genes are TRBV7-2 and TRBJ2-1; TRBD2 matches 13 bases. Unmatched junction bases numbered 13, after V lost 5 bases and J lost 9 bases. Germline CDR1 is SGHTA and CDR2 is FQGNSA. The CDR3 is 17 residues long. The CDR3 loop is CASSPDITSGRAIEQFF. The CDR3 coding sequence is TGTGCCAGCAGCCCGGATATTACTAGCGGGAGGGCGATTGAGCAGTTCTTC. Looking up the rest from reference TRBV7-2 and TRBJ2-1 gives the full variable domain: GAGVSQSPSNKVTEKGKDVELRCDPISGHTALYWYRQSLGQGLEFLIYFQGNSAPDKSGLPSDRFSAERTGGSVSTLTIQRTQQEDSAVYLCASSPDITSGRAIEQFFGPGTRLTVL.

The chain couples TRBV10-3 to TRBJ2-7; TRBD1 is a possible D gene (6 bases). Germline V gene sequence: CDR1 ENHRY, CDR2 SYGVKD. V was shortened by 7 bases and J by 0 bases, with 13 bases between the two germline ends. The CDR3 is 14 amino acids. The CDR3 reads CAINSRTDSYEQYF. In nucleotides, the CDR3 is TGTGCCATCAACTCCCGGACAGACTCCTACGAGCAGTACTTC.

The gene calls are TRBV19 and TRBJ2-2; possible D gene TRBD1, 5 bases. V dropped 3 bases and J dropped 0 bases, with 8 bases sitting between them. Germline loops: CDR1 LNHDA, CDR2 SQIVND (reference sequence). This CDR3 is built from 15 residues. CDR3 DNA sequence: TGTGCCAGTAGTATGATCAGGGCGAACACCGGGGAGCTGTTTTTT. This encodes CASSMIRANTGELFF.

This sequence joins TRBV11-1 and TRBJ2-7, with a tentative D call TRBD1 (6 bases). V was trimmed by 0 bases and J by 3 bases, leaving 18 bases between them. CDR3 length: 17 amino acids. CDR1 SGHAT and CDR2 FQDESV come from the germline V gene (reference sequence). The CDR3 loop reads CASSLAWETGLGYEQYF. CDR3 DNA: TGTGCCAGCAGCTTAGCATGGGAGACAGGTCTTGGCTACGAGCAGTACTTC.

This clone was seen a single time. This chain links TRBV27 with TRBJ1-5, with 7 nucleotides matching TRBD1. J gave up 7 bases and V 5 bases, and 11 bases lay outside the gene matches. Germline loops: CDR1 MNHEY, CDR2 SMNVEV (reference sequence). The CDR3 length is 15 residues. DNA for the CDR3: TGTGCCAGCAGTCTAGGGGGCAGCAATATGCAGCCCCAGCATTTT. This gives the protein CASSLGGSNMQPQHF.

This chain uses TRBV29-1 with TRBJ1-2, with a possible D match to TRBD1 (5 bases). The CDR3 is 12 residues long. CDR1 and CDR2 (germline): SQVTM, ANQGSEA. Trimming took off 5 bases at V and 4 bases at J, with 11 bases between the two ends. CDR3 amino acids: CSVPGGFYGYTF. DNA of the CDR3: TGCAGCGTTCCTGGGGGGTTCTATGGCTACACCTTC.